The clone carrying this T cell receptor (beta chain) has only one observation. Antigen: not known. The entry originates in a study of cytomegalovirus exposure and HLA in healthy donors. Points from the study as a whole: Association of a missense DCLRE1C variant with TCR beta V- and J-gene trimming was reported in a later analysis.

The germline gives CDR1 SGHTA, CDR2 FQGTGA. Trimming cost V 6 bases and J 0 bases; bases outside gene matches: 27. This CDR3 is 22 amino acids long. This PCR relied on a set of 60 Vbeta primers and 13 Jbeta primers. Assay: immunoSEQ multiplex PCR; the TCRdb copy retains only in-frame clones and omits some. The top ten clones hold less than 1.6% of a sample with roughly 160,000 clones, about three quarters of them seen once. This chain joins TRBV7-3 and TRBJ2-3; 7 bases are shared with TRBD2. The sequence was obtained from a girl between 10 and 17 years old in good health and CMV-seronegative. The specimen was PBMCs. The CDR3 DNA sequence: TGTGCCAGCAGTTTAGGCCCGGGACTAAAACACCACACTTCCTCTAGCACAGATACGCAGTATTTT. Translated: CASSLGPGLKHHTSSSTDTQYF.